A single sample gave rise to the 5 T cell receptor beta chains below, sequenced in a study of blood T cell repertoires in COVID-19. TCRdb's copy holds only in-frame clones and misses some; the assay was immunoSEQ multiplex PCR. The table lists a few hundred thousand clones, 90% of them singletons. The sample consisted of peripheral blood. The receptors shown here come from a woman in her sixties with COVID-19, enrolled during active disease.

J is TRBJ1-1 and V is TRBV7-2, with 8 bases lining up with TRBD1. The germline V gene encodes CDR1 SGHTA and CDR2 FQGNSA. V lost 6 bases, J lost 3 bases, and 12 bases stayed unmatched. The CDR3 covers 16 residues. In DNA, the CDR3 is TGTGCCAGCAGTCGATCGTCAGGGGGCAAGGACACTGAAGCTTTCTTT. Protein product: CASSRSSGGKDTEAFF.

CDR3 loop: CASSLGGGLVYNEQFF. In DNA form, the CDR3 reads TGTGCCAGCAGCTTAGGGGGGGGTCTAGTTTACAATGAGCAGTTCTTC. V and J are TRBV7-2 and TRBJ2-1; 7 bases match TRBD2. Germline V CDR1 and CDR2: SGHTA, FQGNSA. CDR3 size: 16 residues. V shed 1 base and J 4 bases; nucleotides not matched to a gene: 7.

The rearrangement uses TRBV4-3 and TRBJ1-1; 8 bases agree with TRBD1. The CDR3 consists of 14 residues. From germline, CDR1 is LGHNA and CDR2 YSLEER. Trimming at V came to 5 bases and at J to 1 base, leaving 3 bases not matched to a gene. CDR3 sequence reads: CASSKGQGNTEAFF. The CDR3 nucleotides are TGCGCCAGCAGCAAAGGACAGGGGAACACTGAAGCTTTCTTT.

The chain is built from TRBV4-2 and TRBJ2-1; TRBD2 agrees at 10 bases. The germline V gene encodes CDR1 LGHNA and CDR2 YNFKEQ. This CDR3 contains 18 residues. V shed 1 base and J 0 bases; nucleotides not matched to a gene: 6. The CDR3 region has the DNA TGTGCCAGCAGCCAAGGGCTAGCGGGGGATAGCTCCTACAATGAGCAGTTCTTC. This sequence encodes CASSQGLAGDSSYNEQFF.

In this sample, this clone turned up a few times. J is TRBJ2-7 and V is TRBV3-1 (or the pseudogene TRBV3-2); no clear D. Per the germline V gene, CDR1 is LGHDT and CDR2 is YNNKEL (reference sequence). The V end was cut by 3 bases, the J end by 6 bases, with 9 bases between. The CDR3 runs to 12 residues. In nucleotides, the CDR3 is TGTGCCAGCAGCCAGGTCAGGCGCGAGCAGTACTTC. Residues: CASSQVRREQYF.